These T cell receptor beta chains were read from a single sample in a study of T cells after yellow fever vaccination. A single record per CDR3 protein comes from TCRdb applying MiXCR to the 5' RACE reads. The sample includes 100,000 to 150,000 distinct CDR3 sequences, under 9% of them seen just once. Sequencing used CD8+ T cells sorted from PBMCs, obtained on the day of the yellow fever booster vaccination. The receptors were sampled from a man aged 18 to 35 who received the YFV17D yellow fever vaccine. CDR3s include the opening cysteine and the closing phenylalanine or tryptophan. D genes are given only for firm matches. Rows give clone size only sometimes, using once, few, many, or a class for an expanded clone.

CDR3aa: CASSSQGTGSDEQYF
CDR3nt: TGTGCCAGCAGTTCCCAAGGGACAGGGTCAGACGAGCAGTACTTC
j_gene: TRBJ2-7
v_gene: TRBV12-3/TRBV12-4
d_gene: TRBD1
abundance: few

CDR3aa: CSASPPGQGADTQYF
CDR3nt: TGCAGTGCTTCCCCCCCGGGACAGGGGGCAGATACGCAGTATTTT
j_gene: TRBJ2-3
v_gene: TRBV20-1
d_gene: TRBD1
abundance: few

CDR3aa: CASSLMGQRNTEAFF
CDR3nt: TGCGCCAGCAGCTTGATGGGACAGAGGAACACTGAAGCTTTCTTT
j_gene: TRBJ1-1
v_gene: TRBV5-1
d_gene: TRBD1
abundance: few

CDR3aa: CASGWTATDTQYF
CDR3nt: TGTGCTAGTGGTTGGACAGCCACAGATACGCAGTATTTT
j_gene: TRBJ2-3
v_gene: TRBV12-5
d_gene: -
abundance: -

CDR3aa: CASSKPGQLRGGSSYNEQFF
CDR3nt: TGCGCCAGCAGCAAGCCGGGACAGTTGCGCGGCGGTTCATCCTACAATGAGCAGTTCTTC
j_gene: TRBJ2-1
v_gene: TRBV4-1
d_gene: TRBD1
abundance: -

CDR3aa: CASSQGHPINYGYTF
CDR3nt: TGTGCCAGCAGTCAAGGACACCCGATTAACTATGGCTACACCTTC
j_gene: TRBJ1-2
v_gene: TRBV27
d_gene: -
abundance: -

CDR3aa: CASSFSTQAFF
CDR3nt: TGTGCCAGCAGTTTTTCGACCCAAGCTTTCTTT
j_gene: TRBJ1-1
v_gene: TRBV12-3/TRBV12-4
d_gene: -
abundance: few

CDR3aa: CASSEGGEELIDEQFF
CDR3nt: TGTGCCAGCAGTGAAGGTGGGGAGGAACTTATTGATGAGCAGTTCTTC
j_gene: TRBJ2-1
v_gene: TRBV2
d_gene: -
abundance: -

CDR3aa: CASSSYGVEQYF
CDR3nt: TGTGCCAGCAGTTCCTACGGGGTCGAGCAGTACTTC
j_gene: TRBJ2-7
v_gene: TRBV12-3/TRBV12-4
d_gene: -
abundance: -

CDR3aa: CSVEGWSNTEAFF
CDR3nt: TGCAGCGTTGAAGGGTGGTCCAACACTGAAGCTTTCTTT
j_gene: TRBJ1-1
v_gene: TRBV29-1
d_gene: -
abundance: few

CDR3aa: CASSQVTFATDTQYF
CDR3nt: TGCGCCAGCAGCCAAGTGACCTTCGCCACAGATACGCAGTATTTT
j_gene: TRBJ2-3
v_gene: TRBV4-1
d_gene: -
abundance: -

CDR3aa: CASSLLVSGGLQETQYF
CDR3nt: TGTGCCAGCAGCTTATTGGTTAGCGGGGGCCTACAAGAGACCCAGTACTTC
j_gene: TRBJ2-5
v_gene: TRBV7-7
d_gene: TRBD2
abundance: -

CDR3aa: CASSPDPSGGVETQYF
CDR3nt: TGTGCCAGCAGCCCGGACCCTAGCGGGGGGGTGGAGACCCAGTACTTC
j_gene: TRBJ2-5
v_gene: TRBV5-6
d_gene: TRBD2
abundance: few

CDR3aa: CSVVVRGAGDTQYF
CDR3nt: TGCAGCGTTGTAGTCAGGGGGGCAGGAGATACGCAGTATTTT
j_gene: TRBJ2-3
v_gene: TRBV29-1
d_gene: -
abundance: -

CDR3aa: CASSQERGAVGELFF
CDR3nt: TGTGCCAGCAGCCAAGAGCGGGGGGCGGTCGGGGAGCTGTTTTTT
j_gene: TRBJ2-2
v_gene: TRBV4-2
d_gene: TRBD2
abundance: -

CDR3aa: CATSDSSDIQYF
CDR3nt: TGTGCCACCAGTGATTCGTCGGATATTCAGTACTTC
j_gene: TRBJ2-4
v_gene: TRBV24-1
d_gene: -
abundance: few

CDR3aa: CSARDVGRENQPQHF
CDR3nt: TGCAGTGCTAGAGATGTTGGTAGGGAAAATCAGCCCCAGCATTTT
j_gene: TRBJ1-5
v_gene: TRBV20-1
d_gene: -
abundance: many

CDR3aa: CASSAAGESTDTQYF
CDR3nt: TGTGCCAGCAGCGCAGCGGGGGAGAGCACAGATACGCAGTATTTT
j_gene: TRBJ2-3
v_gene: TRBV9
d_gene: TRBD2
abundance: few

CDR3aa: CASSQEEWSGELFF
CDR3nt: TGCGCCAGCAGCCAAGAGGAATGGTCCGGGGAGCTGTTTTTT
j_gene: TRBJ2-2
v_gene: TRBV4-3
d_gene: -
abundance: few

CDR3aa: CASSITGGRTEAFF
CDR3nt: TGTGCCAGCAGCATTACCGGGGGCCGGACTGAAGCTTTCTTT
j_gene: TRBJ1-1
v_gene: TRBV7-2
d_gene: -
abundance: many

CDR3aa: CSVEALGDPSYGYTF
CDR3nt: TGCAGCGTTGAGGCGTTGGGGGACCCCAGCTATGGCTACACCTTC
j_gene: TRBJ1-2
v_gene: TRBV29-1
d_gene: -
abundance: few

CDR3aa: CASSQETPAYGYTF
CDR3nt: TGTGCCAGCAGCCAAGAGACCCCTGCTTATGGCTACACCTTC
j_gene: TRBJ1-2
v_gene: TRBV4-2
d_gene: -
abundance: -

CDR3aa: CASSQGQFGVNTEAFF
CDR3nt: TGTGCCAGCAGCCAAGGACAGTTTGGGGTGAACACTGAAGCTTTCTTT
j_gene: TRBJ1-1
v_gene: TRBV3-1
d_gene: -
abundance: -

CDR3aa: CASSHTVFYGYTF
CDR3nt: TGTGCCAGCAGCCATACAGTTTTCTATGGCTACACCTTC
j_gene: TRBJ1-2
v_gene: TRBV16
d_gene: -
abundance: -

CDR3aa: CASSRDRYEQYF
CDR3nt: TGCGCCAGCAGCAGGGACAGGTACGAGCAGTACTTC
j_gene: TRBJ2-7
v_gene: TRBV10-2
d_gene: TRBD1
abundance: -

CDR3aa: CAISGLWDTGNTIYF
CDR3nt: TGTGCCATCAGTGGCTTATGGGACACTGGAAACACCATATATTTT
j_gene: TRBJ1-3
v_gene: TRBV10-3
d_gene: -
abundance: -

CDR3aa: CASSLGEGNQETQYF
CDR3nt: TGTGCCAGCAGCTTAGGAGAGGGCAACCAAGAGACCCAGTACTTC
j_gene: TRBJ2-5
v_gene: TRBV7-6
d_gene: -
abundance: few